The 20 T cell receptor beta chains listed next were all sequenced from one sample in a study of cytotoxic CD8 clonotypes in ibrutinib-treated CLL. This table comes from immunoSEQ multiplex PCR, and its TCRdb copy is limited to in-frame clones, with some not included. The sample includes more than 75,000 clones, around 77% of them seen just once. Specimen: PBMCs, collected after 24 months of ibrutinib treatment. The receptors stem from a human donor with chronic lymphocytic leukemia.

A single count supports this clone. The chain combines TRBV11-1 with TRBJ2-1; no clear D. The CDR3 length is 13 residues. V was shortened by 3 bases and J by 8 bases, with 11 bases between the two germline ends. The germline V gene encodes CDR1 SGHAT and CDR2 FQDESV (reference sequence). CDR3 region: CASSLGFQDEQFF. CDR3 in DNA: TGTGCCAGCAGCTTGGGTTTCCAGGATGAGCAGTTCTTC.

The chain's CDR3 is CASSPQGAGNTIYF. The CDR3 DNA sequence: TGTGCCAGCTCACCGCAGGGGGCTGGAAACACCATATATTTT. The rearrangement joins TRBV18 to TRBJ1-3; 7 bases line up with TRBD1. Germline CDR1 and CDR2: KGHSH and LQKENI. The CDR3 is made up of 14 amino acids. Trimming cost V 3 bases and J 2 bases; bases outside gene matches: 1. Variable domain in full (rest from reference TRBV18 and TRBJ1-3): NAGVMQNPRHLVRRRGQEARLRCSPMKGHSHVYWYRQLPEEGLKFMVYLQKENIIDESGMPKERFSAEFPKEGPSILRIQQVVRGDSAAYFCASSPQGAGNTIYFGEGSWLTVV.

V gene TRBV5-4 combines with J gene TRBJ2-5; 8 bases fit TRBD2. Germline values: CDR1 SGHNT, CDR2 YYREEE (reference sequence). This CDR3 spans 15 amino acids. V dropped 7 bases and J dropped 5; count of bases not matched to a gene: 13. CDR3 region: CASRGGTTESETQYF. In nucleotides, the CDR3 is TGTGCCAGCCGCGGGGGGACAACAGAAAGCGAGACCCAGTACTTC. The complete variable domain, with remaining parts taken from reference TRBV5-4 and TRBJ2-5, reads ETGVTQSPTHLIKTRGQQVTLRCSSQSGHNTVSWYQQALGQGPQFIFQYYREEENGRGNFPPRFSGLQFPNYSSELNVNALELDDSALYLCASRGGTTESETQYFGPGTRLLVL.

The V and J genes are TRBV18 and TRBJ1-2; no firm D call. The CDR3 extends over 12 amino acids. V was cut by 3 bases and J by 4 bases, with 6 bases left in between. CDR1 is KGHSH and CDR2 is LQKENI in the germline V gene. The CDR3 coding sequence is TGTGCCAGCTCACCCGACGGCTATGGCTACACCTTC. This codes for CASSPDGYGYTF.

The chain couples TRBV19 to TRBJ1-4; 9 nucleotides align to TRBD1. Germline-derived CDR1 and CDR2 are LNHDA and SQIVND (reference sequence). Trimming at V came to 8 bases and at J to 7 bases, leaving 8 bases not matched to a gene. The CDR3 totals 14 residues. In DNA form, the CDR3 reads TGTGCCAGTGGAGGGGACAGGGCACTTGAAAAACTGTTTTTT. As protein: CASGGDRALEKLFF.

The CDR3 here is CASSREGQGNQPQHF. The CDR3 nucleotides are TGTGCCAGCAGCAGGGAGGGACAGGGGAATCAGCCCCAGCATTTT. The chain couples TRBV5-8 to TRBJ1-5, with 10 bases aligning to TRBD1. This CDR3 contains 15 residues. Germline V gene lookup returns CDR1 SGHTS and CDR2 YDEGEE. V was pared by 4 bases and J by 4 bases, with 5 bases of the junction left unmatched.

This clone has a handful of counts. CDR3: CASSKALAGPPETQYF. CDR3 in DNA: TGTGCCAGCAGCAAAGCACTAGCGGGCCCTCCGGAGACCCAGTACTTC. J is TRBJ2-5 and V is TRBV21-1; the listed D gene, TRBD2, was not tested against the DNA. TRBV21-1 is reported as a pseudogene. The CDR3 extends over 16 amino acids.

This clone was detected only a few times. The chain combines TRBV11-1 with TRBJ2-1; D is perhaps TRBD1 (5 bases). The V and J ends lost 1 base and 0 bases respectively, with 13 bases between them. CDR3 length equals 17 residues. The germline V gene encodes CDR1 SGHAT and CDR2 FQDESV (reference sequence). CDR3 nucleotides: TGTGCCAGCAGCTTAGAGGGGTCAATAAGCTCCTACAATGAGCAGTTCTTC. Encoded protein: CASSLEGSISSYNEQFF.

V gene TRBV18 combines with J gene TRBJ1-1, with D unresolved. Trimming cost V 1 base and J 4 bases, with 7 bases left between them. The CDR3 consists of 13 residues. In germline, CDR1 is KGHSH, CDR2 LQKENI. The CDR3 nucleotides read TGTGCCAGCTCACCACTAATTTCCACTGAAGCTTTCTTT. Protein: CASSPLISTEAFF.

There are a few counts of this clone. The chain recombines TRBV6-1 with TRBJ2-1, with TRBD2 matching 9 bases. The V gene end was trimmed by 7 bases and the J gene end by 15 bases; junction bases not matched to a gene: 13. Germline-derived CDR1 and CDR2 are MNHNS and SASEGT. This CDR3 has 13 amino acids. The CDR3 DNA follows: TGTGCCAGCACCTTGGGACTAGCTGTTGGAGGGTTCTTC. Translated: CASTLGLAVGGFF.

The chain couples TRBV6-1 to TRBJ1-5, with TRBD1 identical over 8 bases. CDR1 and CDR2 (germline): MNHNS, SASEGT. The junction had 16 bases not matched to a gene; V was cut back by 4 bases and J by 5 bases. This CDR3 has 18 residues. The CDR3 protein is CASSGTGRGAVGYQPQHF. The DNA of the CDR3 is TGTGCCAGCAGTGGGACAGGGAGGGGCGCGGTAGGCTATCAGCCCCAGCATTTT.

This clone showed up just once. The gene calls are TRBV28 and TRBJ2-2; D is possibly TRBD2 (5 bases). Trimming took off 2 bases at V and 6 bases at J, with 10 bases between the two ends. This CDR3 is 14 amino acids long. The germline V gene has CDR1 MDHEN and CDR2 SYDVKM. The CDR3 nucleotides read TGTGCCAGCAGTTTACTAGCCGGGCCCGGGGAGCTGTTTTTT. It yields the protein CASSLLAGPGELFF.

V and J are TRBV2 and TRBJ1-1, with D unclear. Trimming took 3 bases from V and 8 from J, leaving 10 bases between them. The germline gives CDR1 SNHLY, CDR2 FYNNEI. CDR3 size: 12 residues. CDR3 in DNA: TGTGCCAGCAGTGAGGTCCGGCCAGAAGCTTTCTTT. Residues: CASSEVRPEAFF.

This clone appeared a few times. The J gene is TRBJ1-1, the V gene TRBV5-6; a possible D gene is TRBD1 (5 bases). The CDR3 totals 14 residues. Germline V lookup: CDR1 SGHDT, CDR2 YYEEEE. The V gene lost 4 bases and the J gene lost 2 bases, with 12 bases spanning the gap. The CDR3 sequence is CASSAGPLNTEAFF. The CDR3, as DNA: TGTGCCAGCAGCGCGGGACCCCTAAACACTGAAGCTTTCTTT.

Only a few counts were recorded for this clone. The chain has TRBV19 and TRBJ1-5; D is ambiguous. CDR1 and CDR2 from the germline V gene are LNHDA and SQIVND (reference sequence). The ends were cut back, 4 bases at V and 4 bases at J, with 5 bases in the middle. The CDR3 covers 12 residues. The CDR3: CASSSGNQPQHF. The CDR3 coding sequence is TGTGCCAGTAGTAGCGGGAATCAGCCCCAGCATTTT.

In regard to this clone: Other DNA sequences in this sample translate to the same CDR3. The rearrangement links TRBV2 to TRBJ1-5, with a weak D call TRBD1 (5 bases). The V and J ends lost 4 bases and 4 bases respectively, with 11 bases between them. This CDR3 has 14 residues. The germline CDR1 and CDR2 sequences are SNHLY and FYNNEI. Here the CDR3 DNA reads TGTGCCAGCAGTGGGTCTGGGGGTAATCAGCCCCAGCATTTT. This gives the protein CASSGSGGNQPQHF.

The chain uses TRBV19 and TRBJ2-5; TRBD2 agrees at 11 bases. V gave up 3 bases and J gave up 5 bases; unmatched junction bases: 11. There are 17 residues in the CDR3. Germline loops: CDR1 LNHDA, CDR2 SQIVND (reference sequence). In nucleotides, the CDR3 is TGTGCCAGTAGTATCTTAGGTCTAGCGGGGGGAGGTGAGACCCAGTACTTC. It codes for CASSILGLAGGGETQYF.

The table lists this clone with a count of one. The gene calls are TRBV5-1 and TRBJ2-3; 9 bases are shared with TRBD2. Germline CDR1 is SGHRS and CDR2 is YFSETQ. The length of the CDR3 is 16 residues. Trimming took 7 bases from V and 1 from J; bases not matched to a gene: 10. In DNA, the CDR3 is TGCGCCAGCCAGCAGTCGGGACTAGCACGCACAGATACGCAGTATTTT. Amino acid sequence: CASQQSGLARTDTQYF.

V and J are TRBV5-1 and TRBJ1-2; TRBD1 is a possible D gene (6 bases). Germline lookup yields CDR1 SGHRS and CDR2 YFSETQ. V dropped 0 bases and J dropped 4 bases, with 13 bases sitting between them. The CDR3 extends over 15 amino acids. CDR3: CASSLAADRLYGYTF. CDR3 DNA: TGCGCCAGCAGCTTGGCCGCGGACAGACTCTATGGCTACACCTTC. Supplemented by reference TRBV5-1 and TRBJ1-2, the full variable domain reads KAGVTQTPRYLIKTRGQQVTLSCSPISGHRSVSWYQQTPGQGLQFLFEYFSETQRNKGNFPGRFSGRQFSNSRSEMNVSTLELGDSALYLCASSLAADRLYGYTFGSGTRLTVV.

CDR3 nucleotide sequence: TGTGCCAGCTCACCGGGCCTACATGATGAAGCTTTCTTT. This sequence encodes CASSPGLHDEAFF. This chain joins TRBV18 and TRBJ1-1; D gene unclear. This CDR3 is 13 amino acids long. Per germline, CDR1 KGHSH and CDR2 LQKENI. Trimming took off 3 bases at V and 7 bases at J, with 12 bases between the two ends.